Below, 14 T cell receptor beta chains from the same sample are listed, as sequenced in a study of blood T cell repertoires in COVID-19. Clones were read by immunoSEQ multiplex PCR, and TCRdb kept only the in-frame ones, dropping some. This sample has around 100,000 clones; about 89% occur once, and the top ten carry about 5.5%. The sample was peripheral blood. These receptors all stem from a man between 60 and 75 years old with COVID-19, enrolled during active disease.

This chain connects TRBV6-5 to TRBJ1-1, with TRBD1 matching 7 bases. The length of the CDR3 is 15 residues. Trimming cost V 0 bases and J 4 bases; bases outside gene matches: 5. CDR1 and CDR2 (germline): MNHEY, SVGAGI. CDR3 sequence: CASSYSLGGTTEAFF. CDR3 sequence (DNA): TGTGCCAGCAGTTACTCCCTAGGGGGCACCACTGAAGCTTTCTTT.

This clone was counted only a few times. The chain recombines TRBV12-3 or TRBV12-4 with TRBJ2-1, with D maybe TRBD2 (7 bases). V shed 6 bases and J shed 10 bases, with 16 bases lying between them. The CDR3 length is 13 residues. As DNA, the CDR3 is TGTGCCAGCAGGACCGGGACTACAGGGGAGCAGTTCTTC. Encoded protein: CASRTGTTGEQFF.

V and J are TRBV2 and TRBJ2-1; 13 bases match TRBD2. This CDR3 contains 16 residues. The V segment lost 7 bases and the J segment 7 bases; nucleotides outside the gene matches: 10. Per the germline V gene, CDR1 is SNHLY and CDR2 is FYNNEI. The CDR3 nucleotides read TGTGCCAGCACCCCCCGGACTAGCGGGAGCGGGAATGAGCAGTTCTTC. This gives the protein CASTPRTSGSGNEQFF.

This chain links TRBV13 with TRBJ2-5; perhaps TRBD1 as D (6 bases). This CDR3 spans 12 amino acids. The germline V and J ends were trimmed by 5 bases and 4 bases, with 8 bases remaining between them. Germline V gives CDR1 PRHDT, CDR2 FYEKMQ (reference sequence). CDR3 sequence: CASSGGSETQYF. CDR3 in DNA: TGTGCCAGCAGCGGGGGCTCAGAGACCCAGTACTTC. Full variable domain (outside the CDR3, taken from reference TRBV13 and TRBJ2-5): AAGVIQSPRHLIKEKRETATLKCYPIPRHDTVYWYQQGPGQDPQFLISFYEKMQSDKGSIPDRFSAQQFSDYHSELNMSSLELGDSALYFCASSGGSETQYFGPGTRLLVL.

The gene calls are TRBV15 and TRBJ2-1, with 9 nucleotides matching TRBD2. This CDR3 is built from 15 residues. The V gene's germline CDR1 is LNHNV and CDR2 YYDKDF (reference sequence). V dropped 3 bases and J dropped 4; count of bases not matched to a gene: 4. DNA for the CDR3: TGTGCCACCAGCAGCAAAGCGGGAGGATACAATGAGCAGTTCTTC. As protein: CATSSKAGGYNEQFF. Based on the CDR3 plus reference TRBV15 and TRBJ2-1, the full variable domain is DAMVIQNPRYQVTQFGKPVTLSCSQTLNHNVMYWYQQKSSQAPKLLFHYYDKDFNNEADTPDNFQSRRPNTSFCFLDIRSPGLGDTAMYLCATSSKAGGYNEQFFGPGTRLTVL.

The chain has TRBV6-4 and TRBJ1-1; 12 bases fit TRBD1. The CDR3 loop spans 13 amino acids. Germline values: CDR1 MRHNA, CDR2 SNTAGT. V shed 4 bases, J shed 11 bases, and the junction held 5 bases outside the gene matches. CDR3 in amino acids: CASSGDRGQSAFF. DNA for the CDR3: TGTGCCAGCAGTGGGGACAGGGGGCAATCGGCTTTCTTT.

The chain recombines TRBV27 with TRBJ1-3, with D possibly being TRBD1 (5 bases). This CDR3 is 14 amino acids long. Per the germline V gene, CDR1 is MNHEY and CDR2 is SMNVEV (reference sequence). Trimming removed 6 bases at V and 4 bases at J, with 13 bases between. In DNA, the CDR3 is TGTGCCAGCAGCTCGGGGGGGAGAGGAAACACCATATATTTT. Translated: CASSSGGRGNTIYF.

The rearrangement joins TRBV2 to TRBJ1-3, with 7 bases lining up with TRBD1. CDR3 length equals 14 residues. The ends lost 6 bases at V and 2 bases at J; junction bases unmatched: 4. Germline-derived CDR1 and CDR2 are SNHLY and FYNNEI. The CDR3 region is CASRETGTGNTIYF. The CDR3 DNA sequence: TGTGCCAGCAGGGAGACAGGGACTGGAAACACCATATATTTT. The full variable domain, its missing parts supplied by reference TRBV2 and TRBJ1-3, is EPEVTQTPSHQVTQMGQEVILRCVPISNHLYFYWYRQILGQKVEFLVSFYNNEISEKSEIFDDQFSVERPDGSNFTLKIRSTKLEDSAMYFCASRETGTGNTIYFGEGSWLTVV.

This clone was found once. The CDR3 protein is CASSLDRDRATDTQYF. The CDR3 nucleotides are TGCGCCAGCAGCTTGGACCGGGACAGAGCTACAGATACGCAGTATTTT. The chain links TRBV5-1 to TRBJ2-3, with 7 bases identical to TRBD1. The V gene's germline CDR1 is SGHRS and CDR2 YFSETQ. V dropped 0 bases and J dropped 3; count of bases not matched to a gene: 7. This CDR3 spans 16 amino acids.

This chain links TRBV18 with TRBJ1-2; D may be TRBD1 (5 bases). Trimming left V 6 bases short and J 8 bases short, with 25 bases between. The CDR3 is 16 amino acids. Germline loops: CDR1 KGHSH, CDR2 LQKENI. CDR3 nucleotides: TGTGCCAGCTCCCCGCAGCGAGGACAAGGGGAGGGAGGCTACACCTTC. Its protein product is CASSPQRGQGEGGYTF.

The chain carries TRBV6-5 and TRBJ1-5, with 7 bases matching TRBD1. Germline loops: CDR1 MNHEY, CDR2 SVGAGI. V dropped 5 bases and J dropped 2; count of bases not matched to a gene: 3. The CDR3 contains 14 residues. DNA of the CDR3: TGTGCCAGCAGTCCCACAGGGGGCAATCAGCCCCAGCATTTT. This encodes CASSPTGGNQPQHF.

The V call is TRBV24-1, the J call TRBJ2-1; a weak D match, TRBD2 (5 bases). The CDR3 loop spans 14 amino acids. Germline V gene sequence: CDR1 KGHDR, CDR2 SFDVKD. V was trimmed by 7 bases and J by 5 bases, leaving 14 bases between them. The CDR3 nucleotides read TGTGCCACCAGCGACCCCGGGAACCACAATGAGCAGTTCTTC. This encodes CATSDPGNHNEQFF.

The chain recombines TRBV7-6 with TRBJ2-7; D is undetermined. Germline CDR1 reads SGHVS; CDR2 reads FNYEAQ. The ends were cut back, 5 bases at V and 0 bases at J, with 14 bases in the middle. This CDR3 contains 15 residues. CDR3 bases: TGTGCCAGCAGCCCCACGCGACAAAGCTCCTACGAGCAGTACTTC. Amino acids: CASSPTRQSSYEQYF. The whole variable domain, remainder taken from reference TRBV7-6 and TRBJ2-7, is GAGVSQSPRYKVTKRGQDVALRCDPISGHVSLYWYRQALGQGPEFLTYFNYEAQQDKSGLPNDRFSAERPEGSISTLTIQRTEQRDSAMYRCASSPTRQSSYEQYFGPGTRLTVT.

V and J are TRBV4-3 and TRBJ2-1; D unresolved. Trimming pared 0 bases from V and 9 bases from J, leaving 6 bases between. The CDR3 sequence is 12 residues long. Germline assignment: CDR1 LGHNA and CDR2 YSLEER. As DNA, the CDR3 is TGCGCCAGCAGCCAAGATTGGAGTGAGCAGTTCTTC. This encodes CASSQDWSEQFF.